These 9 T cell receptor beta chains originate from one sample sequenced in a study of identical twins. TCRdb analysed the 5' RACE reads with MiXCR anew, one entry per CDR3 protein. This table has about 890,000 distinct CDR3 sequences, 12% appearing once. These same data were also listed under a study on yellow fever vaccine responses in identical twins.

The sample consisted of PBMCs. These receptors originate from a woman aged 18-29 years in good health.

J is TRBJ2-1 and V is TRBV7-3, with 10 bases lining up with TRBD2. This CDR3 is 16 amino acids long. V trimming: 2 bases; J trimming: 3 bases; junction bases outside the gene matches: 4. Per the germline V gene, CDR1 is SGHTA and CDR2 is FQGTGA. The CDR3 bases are TGTGCCAGCAGCTTAGGTGGGACTAGCGACTACAATGAGCAGTTCTTC. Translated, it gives CASSLGGTSDYNEQFF.

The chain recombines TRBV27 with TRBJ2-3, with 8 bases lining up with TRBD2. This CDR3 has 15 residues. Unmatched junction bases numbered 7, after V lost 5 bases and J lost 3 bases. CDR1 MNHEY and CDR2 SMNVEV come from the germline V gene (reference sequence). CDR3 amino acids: CASSAVAGLTDTQYF. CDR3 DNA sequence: TGTGCCAGCAGTGCGGTAGCGGGATTAACAGATACGCAGTATTTT.

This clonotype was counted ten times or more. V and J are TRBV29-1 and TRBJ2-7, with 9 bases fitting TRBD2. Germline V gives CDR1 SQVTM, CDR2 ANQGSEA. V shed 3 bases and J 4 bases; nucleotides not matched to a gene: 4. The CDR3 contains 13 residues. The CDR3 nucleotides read TGCAGCGTTGATAGCGGGAGTATTTACGAGCAGTACTTC. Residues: CSVDSGSIYEQYF.

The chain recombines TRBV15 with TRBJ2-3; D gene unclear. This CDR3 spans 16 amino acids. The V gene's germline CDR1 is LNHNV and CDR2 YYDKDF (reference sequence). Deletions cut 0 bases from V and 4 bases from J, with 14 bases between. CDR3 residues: CATSRDGPTMPDTQYF. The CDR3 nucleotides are TGTGCCACCAGCAGAGATGGGCCTACTATGCCAGATACGCAGTATTTT.

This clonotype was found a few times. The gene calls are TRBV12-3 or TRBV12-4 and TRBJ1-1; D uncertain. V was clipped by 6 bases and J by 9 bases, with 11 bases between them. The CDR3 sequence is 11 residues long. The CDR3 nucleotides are TGTGCCAGCAGCTCCGGGCCGCAAGCTTTCTTT. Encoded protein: CASSSGPQAFF.

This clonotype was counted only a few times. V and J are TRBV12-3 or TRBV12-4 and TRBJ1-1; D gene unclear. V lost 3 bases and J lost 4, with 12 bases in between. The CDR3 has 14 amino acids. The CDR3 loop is CASSLAGLSTEAFF. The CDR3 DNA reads TGTGCCAGCAGTTTGGCCGGGTTAAGCACTGAAGCTTTCTTT.

The CDR3 DNA sequence: TGTGCCAGCAGCTTGAGGACAGGGATGACCGGGGAGCTGTTTTTT. This sequence encodes CASSLRTGMTGELFF. The chain combines TRBV11-1 with TRBJ2-2; 8 nucleotides align to TRBD1. This CDR3 comprises 15 residues. V lost 3 bases and J lost 5; bases outside the gene matches: 5. The germline gives CDR1 SGHAT, CDR2 FQDESV (reference sequence). Supplemented by reference TRBV11-1 and TRBJ2-2, the full variable domain reads EAEVAQSPRYKITEKSQAVAFWCDPISGHATLYWYRQILGQGPELLVQFQDESVVDDSQLPKDRFSAERLKGVDSTLKIQPAELGDSAMYLCASSLRTGMTGELFFGEGSRLTVL.

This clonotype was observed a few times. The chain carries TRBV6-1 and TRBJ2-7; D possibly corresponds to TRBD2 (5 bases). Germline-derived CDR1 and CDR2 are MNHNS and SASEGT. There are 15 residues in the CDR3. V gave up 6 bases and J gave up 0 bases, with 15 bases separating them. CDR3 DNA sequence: TGTGCCAGCAGCCCTTCTTCCGCGGGCTCCTACGAGCAGTACTTC. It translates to CASSPSSAGSYEQYF.

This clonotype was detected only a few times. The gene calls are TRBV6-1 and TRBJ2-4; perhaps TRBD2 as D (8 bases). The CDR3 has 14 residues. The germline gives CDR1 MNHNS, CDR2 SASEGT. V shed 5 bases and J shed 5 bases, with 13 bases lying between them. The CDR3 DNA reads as TGTGCCAGCAGTCCCGGGAGGGGGCAAAACATTCAGTACTTC. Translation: CASSPGRGQNIQYF.